The source of this T cell receptor beta chain is a study of MAIT cells during Salmonella Paratyphi A infection (dated by TCRdb to 2017 to 2019). With respect to the entire study: A single dose of 1-5x10^3 CFU of S. Paratyphi A strain NVGH308 was swallowed by adult volunteers aged 18 to 60. Diagnosed volunteers received ciprofloxacin 500 mg twice daily for 14 days starting at diagnosis.

In this sample, this clonotype turned up a few times. Its antigen is still unknown. Base qualities were left out, and no much larger clone turns up one base away. Library prep was done by 5' RACE. TCRbeta was amplified by two rounds of PCR with Phusion High-Fidelity polymerase, and sample-specific barcodes were added in the primers. TCRbeta libraries were made through template-switch cDNA synthesis using SMARTScribe reverse transcriptase and a TRBC-specific primer. After barcoding, samples were pooled and then prepared using the NEBNext Ultra DNA Library Prep Kit for Illumina. Libraries were sequenced on an Illumina MiSeq with the MiSeq reagent kit v2, 300 cycles. In the source study's methods: Jemultiplexer demultiplexed the reads by barcode, and MiTCR with default parameters aligned the reads. Non-functional sequences were removed with VDJtools, and each clonotype was defined by its amino acid sequence, with frequencies calculated from the assigned sequence reads. In the clonal space homeostasis analysis, clonotypes were binned by frequency as over-represented (0.05-1), large, medium and small. The public reads were quality trimmed at Q25 with fastp and then assembled into clones with MiXCR by TCRdb, keeping productive beta chains. For every CDR3 protein sequence, its rows merge into one entry that carries the most common genes and DNA. The V and J calls were determined by TCRdb, not by the authors. The sample yields approximately 570 distinct CDR3 sequences; roughly 29% were counted once. The ten most abundant clones make up around a quarter of the sample.

Results the study describes overall, beyond this receptor: Although the availability of volunteer samples limited sample sizes, the sizes were judged adequate for detecting differences between groups. MAIT TRBV usage was oligoclonal, favouring TRBV20 and TRBV6, and appeared unchanged by infection. From baseline to mid-infection, the space taken up by over-represented MAIT clonotypes dropped significantly (around 0.17 to 0.099), whereas no significant difference was seen post-infection. Diagnosed volunteers showed more expansion or contraction among top five MAIT clonotypes than healthy controls (approximately 0.53 versus 0.13), suggesting infection-driven repertoire reshaping.

The CDR3 contains 14 residues, cysteine and phenylalanine counted. Of all the DNA, just the CDR3 is kept, 42 bases in frame from base 1. V has 4 bases trimmed and J has 5 bases trimmed; junction bases matching no gene number 2. The germline V gene yields KGHDR for CDR1 and SFDVKD for CDR2. The sample's time point label, in plain terms: after infection, following antibiotic treatment. MAIT cells were defined as Valpha7.2+ CD161+ T cells and identified and sorted by flow cytometry. Over time, circulating MAIT cell TCRbeta repertoires were profiled in six volunteers who came down with enteric fever following controlled oral challenge with live Salmonella Paratyphi A. Every diagnosed volunteer provided MAIT cell samples at three timepoints: pre-infection, mid-infection and post-infection. A diagnosis of enteric fever was based on Paratyphi A bacteremia and/or a persistent fever above 38 degrees C that lasted longer than 12 hours. Infection was diagnosed in challenged volunteers between day 4 and day 7 after challenge. For RNA extraction, roughly 4,500 to 11,000 MAIT cells from each sample were sorted straight into RNAqueous-Micro lysis buffer. Lymphoprep gradient centrifugation was used to isolate peripheral blood mononuclear cells from blood samples and leukocyte cones. Cell sorting used a BD FACSAria Fusion or BD FACSAria III sorter.

The sequences come from MAIT cells from blood, collected at the last sampling point of the challenge study. This receptor was obtained from a person aged 18 to 75 who was deliberately infected with Salmonella Paratyphi A in a paratyphoid fever challenge study. This sequence uses TRBV24-1 and TRBJ2-2, with 8 middle bases fitting TRBD1. The nucleotide sequence is TGTGCCACCAGTGAGGGACAGGAGACCGGGGAGCTGTTTTTT. Its protein reads: CATSEGQETGELFF.